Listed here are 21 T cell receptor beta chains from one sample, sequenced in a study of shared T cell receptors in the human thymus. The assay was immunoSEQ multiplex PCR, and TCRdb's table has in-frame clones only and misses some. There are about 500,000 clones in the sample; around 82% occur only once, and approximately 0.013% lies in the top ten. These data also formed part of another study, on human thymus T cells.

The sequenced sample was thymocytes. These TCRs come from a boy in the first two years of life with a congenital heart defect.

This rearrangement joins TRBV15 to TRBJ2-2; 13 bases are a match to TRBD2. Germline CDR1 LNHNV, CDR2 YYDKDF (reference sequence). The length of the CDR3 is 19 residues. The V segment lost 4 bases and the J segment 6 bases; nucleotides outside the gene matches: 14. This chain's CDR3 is CATSIRGGTSGIIAGELFF. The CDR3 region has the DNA TGTGCCACCAGCATCAGGGGAGGGACTAGCGGGATCATCGCCGGGGAGCTGTTTTTT.

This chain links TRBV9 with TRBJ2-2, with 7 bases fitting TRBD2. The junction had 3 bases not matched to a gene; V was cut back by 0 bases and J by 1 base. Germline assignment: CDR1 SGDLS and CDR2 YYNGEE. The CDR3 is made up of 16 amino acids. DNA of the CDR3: TGTGCCAGCAGCGTAGGGCTAGCGGTGAACACCGGGGAGCTGTTTTTT. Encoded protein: CASSVGLAVNTGELFF.

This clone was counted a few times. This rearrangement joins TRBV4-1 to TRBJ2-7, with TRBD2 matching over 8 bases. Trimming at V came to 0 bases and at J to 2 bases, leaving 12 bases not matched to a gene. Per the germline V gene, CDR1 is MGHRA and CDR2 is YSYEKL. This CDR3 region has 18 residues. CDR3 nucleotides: TGCGCCAGCAGCCAAGATGGGTCGGGAGGGCCCAGCCCCTACGAGCAGTACTTC. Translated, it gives CASSQDGSGGPSPYEQYF.

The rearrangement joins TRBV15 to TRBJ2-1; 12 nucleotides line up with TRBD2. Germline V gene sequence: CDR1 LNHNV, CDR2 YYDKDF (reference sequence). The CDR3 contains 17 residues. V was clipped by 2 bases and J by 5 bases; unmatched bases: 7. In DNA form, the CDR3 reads TGTGCCACCAGCAGAACGTCTAGGACTAGCGGGAACAATGAGCAGTTCTTC. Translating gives CATSRTSRTSGNNEQFF. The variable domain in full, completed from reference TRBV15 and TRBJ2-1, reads DAMVIQNPRYQVTQFGKPVTLSCSQTLNHNVMYWYQQKSSQAPKLLFHYYDKDFNNEADTPDNFQSRRPNTSFCFLDIRSPGLGDTAMYLCATSRTSRTSGNNEQFFGPGTRLTVL.

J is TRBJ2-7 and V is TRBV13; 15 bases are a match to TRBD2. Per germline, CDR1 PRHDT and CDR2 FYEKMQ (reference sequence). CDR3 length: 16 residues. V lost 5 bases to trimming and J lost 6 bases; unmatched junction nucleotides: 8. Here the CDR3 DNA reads TGTGCCAGCAGCCTCGGACTAGCGGGAGGGCCGATCGAGCAGTACTTC. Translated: CASSLGLAGGPIEQYF.

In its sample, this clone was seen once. CDR3 nucleotide sequence: TGCGCCAGCAGCCAAGAGCCCCTCGCTAACAATGAGCAGTTCTTC. Its protein product is CASSQEPLANNEQFF. This chain uses TRBV4-3 with TRBJ2-1; no clear D gene. Trimming cost V 0 bases and J 5 bases, with 11 bases left between them. CDR1 LGHNA and CDR2 YSLEER come from the germline V gene. CDR3 size: 15 residues.

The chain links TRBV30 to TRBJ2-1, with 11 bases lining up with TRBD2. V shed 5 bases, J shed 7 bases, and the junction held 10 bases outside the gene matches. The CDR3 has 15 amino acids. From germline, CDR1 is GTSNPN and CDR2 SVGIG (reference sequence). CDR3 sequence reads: CAWATTSGSRNEQFF. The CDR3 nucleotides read TGTGCCTGGGCAACAACTAGCGGGAGTAGGAATGAGCAGTTCTTC.

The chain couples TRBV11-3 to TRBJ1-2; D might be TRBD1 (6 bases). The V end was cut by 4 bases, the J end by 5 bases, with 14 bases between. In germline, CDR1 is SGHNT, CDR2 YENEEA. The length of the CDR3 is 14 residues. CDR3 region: CASSSKGGEYGYTF. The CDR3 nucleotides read TGTGCCAGCAGCTCGAAGGGGGGGGAGTATGGCTACACCTTC. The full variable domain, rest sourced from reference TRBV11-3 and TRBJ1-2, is EAGVVQSPRYKIIEKKQPVAFWCNPISGHNTLYWYLQNLGQGPELLIRYENEEAVDDSQLPKDRFSAERLKGVDSTLKIQPAELGDSAVYLCASSSKGGEYGYTFGSGTRLTVV.

The CDR3 loop is CASRTDRAGDTGELFF. The CDR3, as DNA: TGTGCCAGCAGAACCGACAGGGCCGGCGACACCGGGGAGCTGTTTTTT. This rearrangement joins TRBV2 to TRBJ2-2; TRBD1 matches 7 bases. J was trimmed by 3 bases and V by 6 bases; bases with no gene match: 10. Germline assignment: CDR1 SNHLY and CDR2 FYNNEI. The CDR3 contains 16 residues.

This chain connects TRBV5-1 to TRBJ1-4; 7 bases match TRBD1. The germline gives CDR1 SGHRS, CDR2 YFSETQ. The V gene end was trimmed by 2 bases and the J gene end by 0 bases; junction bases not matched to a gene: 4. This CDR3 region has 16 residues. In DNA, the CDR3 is TGCGCCAGCAGCTTTGGGACAGCCACAACTAATGAAAAACTGTTTTTT. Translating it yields CASSFGTATTNEKLFF.

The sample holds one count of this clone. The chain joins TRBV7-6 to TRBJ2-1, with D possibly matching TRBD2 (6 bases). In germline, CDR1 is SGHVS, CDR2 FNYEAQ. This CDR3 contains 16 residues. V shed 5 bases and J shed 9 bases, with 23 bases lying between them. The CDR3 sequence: CASSLPGSPAQGEQFF. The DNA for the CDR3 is TGTGCCAGCAGCCTTCCCGGGAGCCCGGCTCAGGGTGAGCAGTTCTTC.

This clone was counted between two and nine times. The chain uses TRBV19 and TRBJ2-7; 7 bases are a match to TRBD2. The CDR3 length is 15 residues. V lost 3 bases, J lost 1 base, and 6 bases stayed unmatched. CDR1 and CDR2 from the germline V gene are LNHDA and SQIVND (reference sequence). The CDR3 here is CASSILGGRSYEQYF. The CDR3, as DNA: TGTGCCAGTAGTATTCTTGGCGGGAGATCCTACGAGCAGTACTTC.

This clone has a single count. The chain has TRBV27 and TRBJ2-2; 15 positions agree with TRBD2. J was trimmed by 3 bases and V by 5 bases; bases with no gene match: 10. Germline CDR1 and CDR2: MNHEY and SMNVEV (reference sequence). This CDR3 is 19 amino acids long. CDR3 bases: TGTGCCAGCAGTCCCCCCGGGACTAGCGGGAGGCCCTACACCGGGGAGCTGTTTTTT. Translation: CASSPPGTSGRPYTGELFF.

Here the CDR3 DNA reads TGTGCCAGCAGTTTTTACTCCGGGACTATCTACAATGAGCAGTTCTTC. Translating gives CASSFYSGTIYNEQFF. J is TRBJ2-1 and V is TRBV28, with 7 bases fitting TRBD2. The CDR3 contains 16 residues. Germline V CDR1 and CDR2: MDHEN, SYDVKM. The junction had 8 bases not matched to a gene; V was cut back by 3 bases and J by 3 bases.

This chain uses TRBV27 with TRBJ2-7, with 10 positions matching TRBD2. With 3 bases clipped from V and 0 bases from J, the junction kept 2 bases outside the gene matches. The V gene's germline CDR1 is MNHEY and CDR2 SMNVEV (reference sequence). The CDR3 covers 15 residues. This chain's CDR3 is CASSFASGSSYEQYF. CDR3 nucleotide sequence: TGTGCCAGCAGTTTTGCTAGCGGGAGCTCCTACGAGCAGTACTTC.

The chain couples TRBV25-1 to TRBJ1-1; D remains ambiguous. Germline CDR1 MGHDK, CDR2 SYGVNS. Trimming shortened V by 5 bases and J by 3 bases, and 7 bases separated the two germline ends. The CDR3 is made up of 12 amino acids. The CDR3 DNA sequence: TGTGCCAGCAGTCCCCGGGACACTGAAGCTTTCTTT. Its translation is CASSPRDTEAFF.

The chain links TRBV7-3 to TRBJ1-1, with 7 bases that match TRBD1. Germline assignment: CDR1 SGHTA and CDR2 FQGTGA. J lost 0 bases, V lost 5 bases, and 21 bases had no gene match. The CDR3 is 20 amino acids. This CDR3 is CASSARTGDRRIWMNTEAFF. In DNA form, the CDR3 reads TGTGCCAGCAGCGCCCGGACAGGAGACAGGAGGATTTGGATGAACACTGAAGCTTTCTTT.

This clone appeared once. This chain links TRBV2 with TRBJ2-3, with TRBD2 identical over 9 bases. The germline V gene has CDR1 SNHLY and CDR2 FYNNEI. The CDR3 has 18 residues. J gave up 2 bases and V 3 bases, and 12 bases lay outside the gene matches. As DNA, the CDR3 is TGTGCCAGCAGTGACTTGGCGGGAGGGCCCTCGAACACAGATACGCAGTATTTT. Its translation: CASSDLAGGPSNTDTQYF. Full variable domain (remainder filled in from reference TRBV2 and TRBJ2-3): EPEVTQTPSHQVTQMGQEVILRCVPISNHLYFYWYRQILGQKVEFLVSFYNNEISEKSEIFDDQFSVERPDGSNFTLKIRSTKLEDSAMYFCASSDLAGGPSNTDTQYFGPGTRLTVL.

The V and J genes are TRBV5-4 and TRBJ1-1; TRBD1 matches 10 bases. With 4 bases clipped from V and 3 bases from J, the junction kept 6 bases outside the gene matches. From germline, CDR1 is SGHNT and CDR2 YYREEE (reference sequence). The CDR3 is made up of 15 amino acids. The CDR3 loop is CASSAGTGEDTEAFF. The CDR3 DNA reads TGTGCCAGCAGCGCGGGGACAGGGGAAGACACTGAAGCTTTCTTT.

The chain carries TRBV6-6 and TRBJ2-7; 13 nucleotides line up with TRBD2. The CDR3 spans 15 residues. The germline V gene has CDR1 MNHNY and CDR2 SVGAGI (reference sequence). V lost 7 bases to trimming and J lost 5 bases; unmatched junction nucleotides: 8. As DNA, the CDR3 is TGTGCCAGCAATGATCGGACTAGCGGGAGCAACGAGCAGTACTTC. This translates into CASNDRTSGSNEQYF.

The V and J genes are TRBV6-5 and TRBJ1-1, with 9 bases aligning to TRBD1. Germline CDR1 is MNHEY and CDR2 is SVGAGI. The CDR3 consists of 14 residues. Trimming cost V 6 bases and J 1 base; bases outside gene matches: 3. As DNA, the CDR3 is TGTGCCAGCAGGGGGGACAGGGAGAACACTGAAGCTTTCTTT. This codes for CASRGDRENTEAFF.